These T cell receptor beta chains were read from a single sample in a study of OX40 agonist ivuxolimab in advanced cancers. Repertoires were generated with immunoSEQ multiplex PCR, while TCRdb's copy carries only in-frame clones and drops some. Of over 55,000 clones detected, about 90% appear once; the ten largest clones hold 1.5% to 2%. Sequences were derived from CD4+ or CD8+ T cells sorted from blood, sampled in a trial of the OX40 agonist ivuxolimab. All receptors come from an adult with an advanced solid tumor such as melanoma, head and neck, liver or kidney cancer. The CDR3 runs from the conserved cysteine through the conserved F or W. D genes are given only for firm matches. Part of the rows lack a size; the others show once, few, many or a class for expanded clones.

abundance: -
d_gene: -
j_gene: TRBJ2-7
v_gene: TRBV7-9
CDR3aa: CASSLGTAYEQYF
CDR3nt: TGTGCCAGCAGCTTAGGGACAGCCTACGAGCAGTACTTC

abundance: -
d_gene: -
j_gene: TRBJ1-5
v_gene: TRBV18
CDR3aa: CASSENRVDYQPQHF
CDR3nt: TGTGCCAGCTCAGAGAACAGGGTTGATTATCAGCCCCAGCATTTT

abundance: -
d_gene: -
j_gene: TRBJ2-5
v_gene: TRBV9
CDR3aa: CASSVSLGQQETQYF
CDR3nt: TGTGCCAGCAGCGTATCCCTGGGACAACAAGAGACCCAGTACTTC

abundance: -
d_gene: -
j_gene: TRBJ2-5
v_gene: TRBV28
CDR3aa: CASSLGGGETQYF
CDR3nt: TGTGCCAGCAGTCTGGGGGGCGGGGAGACCCAGTACTTC

abundance: -
d_gene: -
j_gene: TRBJ1-1
v_gene: TRBV9
CDR3aa: CASSVSLGGNGLNTEAFF
CDR3nt: TGTGCCAGCAGCGTATCACTGGGGGGGAATGGATTGAACACTGAAGCTTTCTTT

abundance: -
d_gene: TRBD2
j_gene: TRBJ2-7
v_gene: TRBV28
CDR3aa: CASSFGGYSRGLAGGNEQYF
CDR3nt: TGTGCCAGCAGTTTTGGAGGGTACTCTCGAGGGCTAGCGGGAGGGAACGAGCAGTACTTC

abundance: -
d_gene: -
j_gene: TRBJ2-3
v_gene: TRBV28
CDR3aa: CASTFWDRTDTQYF
CDR3nt: TGTGCCAGCACCTTTTGGGACCGCACAGATACGCAGTATTTT

abundance: -
d_gene: -
j_gene: TRBJ2-5
v_gene: TRBV10-3
CDR3aa: CAIKGEQETQYF
CDR3nt: TGTGCCATCAAGGGGGAGCAAGAGACCCAGTACTTC

abundance: -
d_gene: -
j_gene: TRBJ2-2
v_gene: TRBV5-4
CDR3aa: CASRPGLANTGELFF
CDR3nt: TGTGCCAGCAGACCGGGACTGGCGAACACCGGGGAGCTGTTTTTT

abundance: once
d_gene: -
j_gene: TRBJ1-1
v_gene: TRBV11-2
CDR3aa: CASSPGHSNTEAFF
CDR3nt: TGTGCCAGCAGCCCTGGACACTCGAACACTGAAGCTTTCTTT

abundance: -
d_gene: -
j_gene: TRBJ2-4
v_gene: TRBV28
CDR3aa: CASSFSGQLLWDF
CDR3nt: TGTGCCAGCAGTTTCTCGGGACAACTACTCTGGGACTTC

abundance: -
d_gene: TRBD1
j_gene: TRBJ1-3
v_gene: TRBV5-1
CDR3aa: CARETGQGNTIYF
CDR3nt: TGCGCCAGGGAGACAGGGCAAGGAAACACCATATATTTT

abundance: -
d_gene: -
j_gene: TRBJ1-1
v_gene: TRBV30
CDR3aa: CAWTGDRAFF
CDR3nt: TGTGCCTGGACAGGGGATAGAGCTTTCTTT

abundance: -
d_gene: TRBD2
j_gene: TRBJ2-5
v_gene: TRBV7-2
CDR3aa: CASSLVLAGAQETQYF
CDR3nt: TGTGCCAGCAGCTTAGTTCTAGCGGGGGCCCAAGAGACCCAGTACTTC

abundance: -
d_gene: -
j_gene: TRBJ1-2
v_gene: TRBV19
CDR3aa: CASSPGDRTKRGYTF
CDR3nt: TGTGCCAGTAGTCCAGGGGACCGGACGAAACGCGGCTACACCTTC

abundance: -
d_gene: TRBD2
j_gene: TRBJ2-3
v_gene: TRBV30
CDR3aa: CAWSRRTSGGLDTQYF
CDR3nt: TGTGCCTGGAGCCGTCGGACTAGCGGGGGGTTGGATACGCAGTATTTT

abundance: -
d_gene: TRBD2
j_gene: TRBJ2-7
v_gene: TRBV5-1
CDR3aa: CASSELAGPYEQYF
CDR3nt: TGCGCCAGCAGCGAGCTAGCGGGGCCCTACGAGCAGTACTTC

abundance: -
d_gene: -
j_gene: TRBJ2-1
v_gene: TRBV30
CDR3aa: CAWSAYNEQFF
CDR3nt: TGTGCCTGGAGTGCATACAATGAGCAGTTCTTC

abundance: -
d_gene: -
j_gene: TRBJ1-2
v_gene: TRBV5-4
CDR3aa: CASNGRDHYGYTF
CDR3nt: TGTGCCAGCAACGGGCGGGACCACTATGGCTACACCTTC

abundance: once
d_gene: -
j_gene: TRBJ2-5
v_gene: TRBV7-3
CDR3aa: CASSSNWGETQYF
CDR3nt: TGTGCCAGCAGCTCCAACTGGGGAGAGACCCAGTACTTC

abundance: few
d_gene: -
j_gene: TRBJ1-6
v_gene: TRBV7-9
CDR3aa: CASSLAVNSPLHF
CDR3nt: TGTGCCAGCAGCTTAGCGGTCAATTCACCCCTCCACTTT

abundance: -
d_gene: -
j_gene: TRBJ1-1
v_gene: TRBV10-3
CDR3aa: CAISELGRENTEAFF
CDR3nt: TGTGCCATCAGTGAGTTGGGCAGGGAGAACACTGAAGCTTTCTTT

abundance: once
d_gene: -
j_gene: TRBJ1-2
v_gene: TRBV28
CDR3aa: CASSLGGDYGYTF
CDR3nt: TGTGCCAGCAGTTTGGGGGGTGACTATGGCTACACCTTC

abundance: -
d_gene: -
j_gene: TRBJ2-1
v_gene: TRBV2
CDR3aa: CASSVQGRIYNEQFF
CDR3nt: TGTGCCAGCAGTGTACAGGGGAGGATTTACAATGAGCAGTTCTTC

abundance: -
d_gene: -
j_gene: TRBJ2-2
v_gene: TRBV13
CDR3aa: CASSLGSGELFF
CDR3nt: TGTGCCAGCAGCTTAGGGAGCGGGGAGCTGTTTTTT

abundance: -
d_gene: -
j_gene: TRBJ1-2
v_gene: TRBV2
CDR3aa: CASSEEPGAIYGYTF
CDR3nt: TGTGCCAGCAGTGAAGAGCCCGGAGCTATCTATGGCTACACCTTC

abundance: -
d_gene: TRBD2
j_gene: TRBJ2-1
v_gene: TRBV11-2
CDR3aa: CASSSASLAGGYNEQFF
CDR3nt: TGTGCCAGCAGCTCCGCCTCACTAGCGGGGGGATACAATGAGCAGTTCTTC

abundance: -
d_gene: -
j_gene: TRBJ1-1
v_gene: TRBV19
CDR3aa: CASRDSAANTEAFF
CDR3nt: TGTGCCAGCCGAGATTCCGCAGCGAACACTGAAGCTTTCTTT

abundance: -
d_gene: -
j_gene: TRBJ2-7
v_gene: TRBV2
CDR3aa: CASSGDGGAYEQYF
CDR3nt: TGTGCCAGCAGTGGGGACGGTGGGGCCTACGAGCAGTACTTC

abundance: -
d_gene: -
j_gene: TRBJ2-1
v_gene: TRBV7-9
CDR3aa: CASSLGSEQFF
CDR3nt: TGTGCCAGCAGCTTAGGATCGGAGCAGTTCTTC

abundance: -
d_gene: TRBD1
j_gene: TRBJ2-5
v_gene: TRBV10-3
CDR3aa: CAISATGQGGQETQYF
CDR3nt: TGTGCCATCAGTGCCACCGGACAGGGGGGCCAAGAGACCCAGTACTTC

abundance: -
d_gene: TRBD1
j_gene: TRBJ2-2
v_gene: TRBV7-3
CDR3aa: CASSAGQGLYTGELFF
CDR3nt: TGTGCCAGCAGCGCTGGACAGGGGCTTTACACCGGGGAGCTGTTTTTT

abundance: -
d_gene: -
j_gene: TRBJ2-7
v_gene: TRBV19
CDR3aa: CASSIRGDSLYEQYF
CDR3nt: TGTGCCAGTAGTATAAGGGGGGACTCACTCTACGAGCAGTACTTC

abundance: -
d_gene: TRBD1
j_gene: TRBJ1-2
v_gene: TRBV6-5
CDR3aa: CASTGTGAFYGYTF
CDR3nt: TGTGCCAGCACGGGGACAGGGGCTTTCTATGGCTACACCTTC

abundance: -
d_gene: -
j_gene: TRBJ2-3
v_gene: TRBV7-2
CDR3aa: CASSFAGQPTDTQYF
CDR3nt: TGTGCCAGCAGCTTTGCGGGACAGCCCACAGATACGCAGTATTTT

abundance: once
d_gene: -
j_gene: TRBJ1-6
v_gene: TRBV7-2
CDR3aa: CASSLVLGNNSPLHF
CDR3nt: TGTGCCAGCAGCTTAGTTCTGGGGAATAATTCACCCCTCCACTTT

abundance: -
d_gene: -
j_gene: TRBJ1-5
v_gene: TRBV4-3
CDR3aa: CASSQETDKLGPQHF
CDR3nt: TGCGCCAGCAGCCAAGAGACAGATAAGTTAGGGCCCCAGCATTTT

abundance: -
d_gene: -
j_gene: TRBJ1-3
v_gene: TRBV5-1
CDR3aa: CASSLGQLSGNTIYF
CDR3nt: TGCGCCAGCAGCTTGGGGCAGCTTTCTGGAAACACCATATATTTT

abundance: -
d_gene: -
j_gene: TRBJ1-1
v_gene: TRBV28
CDR3aa: CASSFSAGLAFF
CDR3nt: TGTGCCAGCAGTTTTTCGGCAGGGTTGGCTTTCTTT

abundance: -
d_gene: -
j_gene: TRBJ1-5
v_gene: TRBV18
CDR3aa: CASSPTGGGNQPQHF
CDR3nt: TGTGCCAGCTCACCAACTGGAGGGGGGAATCAGCCCCAGCATTTT

abundance: -
d_gene: TRBD1
j_gene: TRBJ2-1
v_gene: TRBV14
CDR3aa: CASSLKARGQYNEQFF
CDR3nt: TGTGCCAGCAGCCTTAAGGCGAGGGGACAGTACAATGAGCAGTTCTTC

abundance: once
d_gene: TRBD2
j_gene: TRBJ2-5
v_gene: TRBV7-9
CDR3aa: CASSRTSGQETQYF
CDR3nt: TGTGCCAGCAGCCGGACTAGCGGGCAGGAGACCCAGTACTTC

abundance: -
d_gene: -
j_gene: TRBJ1-6
v_gene: TRBV18
CDR3aa: CASSPPRGDSPLHF
CDR3nt: TGTGCCAGCTCACCACCGAGGGGGGATTCACCCCTCCACTTT

abundance: once
d_gene: -
j_gene: TRBJ2-5
v_gene: TRBV7-6
CDR3aa: CASSLRGARETQYF
CDR3nt: TGTGCCAGCAGCTTACGGGGGGCCCGAGAGACCCAGTACTTC

abundance: -
d_gene: -
j_gene: TRBJ2-7
v_gene: TRBV2
CDR3aa: CASRGGSYEQYF
CDR3nt: TGTGCCAGCAGGGGGGGCTCCTACGAGCAGTACTTC

abundance: -
d_gene: -
j_gene: TRBJ1-2
v_gene: TRBV10-3
CDR3aa: CAITEWGYGYTF
CDR3nt: TGTGCCATCACCGAATGGGGGTATGGCTACACCTTC

abundance: -
d_gene: TRBD2
j_gene: TRBJ2-5
v_gene: TRBV4-2
CDR3aa: CASSQGVREEETQYF
CDR3nt: TGTGCCAGCAGCCAAGGTGTTCGGGAGGAAGAGACCCAGTACTTC

abundance: -
d_gene: TRBD2
j_gene: TRBJ2-3
v_gene: TRBV29-1
CDR3aa: CSVEERRSSGRTDTQYF
CDR3nt: TGCAGCGTTGAAGAGAGAAGGTCTAGCGGGAGAACTGATACGCAGTATTTT